The 27 T cell receptor beta chains given below trace back to one sample, sequenced in a study of metastatic and nonmetastatic thyroid tumors (dated by TCRdb to about 2020). None of the patients had been given any treatment before thyroid surgery. The library was produced with PCR. The run used an Illumina HiSeq 4000. Through fastp at Q25 and MiXCR, TCRdb rebuilt clones from the public reads, retaining in-frame beta chains. Present in this sample are 7,000 to 8,500 clones, about 29% of which were seen just once. The ten largest make up less than 30% of the sample. Material for sequencing was tumor tissue. The receptors were gathered from a female donor with papillary thyroid cancer or a benign thyroid nodule (not recorded which). Some clones in this sample may be carry-over from other donors' samples.

This clone has just a few counts. A junction boundary mismatches the germline segment, possibly from a read error. The V call is TRBV6-1, the J call TRBJ2-7, with a tentative D call TRBD2 (6 bases). The CDR3 consists of 14 residues. Per the germline V gene, CDR1 is MNHNS and CDR2 is SASEGT. CDR3 residues: CASISIGSTHEQYF. Written as DNA, the CDR3 is TGTGCCAGCATTTCAATCGGGAGTACCCACGAGCAATACTTC.

This clone was counted between two and nine times. The chain employs TRBV20-1 and TRBJ1-1, with 8 bases lining up with TRBD1. The CDR3 length is 13 residues. CDR1 and CDR2 from the germline V gene are DFQATT and SNEGSKA (reference sequence). J gave up 5 bases and V 6 bases, and 8 bases lay outside the gene matches. CDR3 sequence: CSAVPGGRTEAFF. CDR3 coding DNA: TGCAGTGCCGTGCCAGGGGGCAGAACTGAAGCTTTCTTT.

In this sample, this clone turned up many times. The genes are TRBV7-2 and TRBJ2-5; a possible D gene is TRBD1 (7 bases). Germline V gene data show CDR1 as SGHTA and CDR2 as FQGNSA. The CDR3 consists of 15 residues. V lost 2 bases and J lost 5, with 15 bases in between. The CDR3 DNA reads as TGTGCCAGCAGCTTACTCGGGGGACAGTCGGAGACCCAGTACTTC. Translated, it gives CASSLLGGQSETQYF.

The V and J genes are TRBV24-1 and TRBJ1-1, with D possibly being TRBD1 (5 bases). Between the trimmed V and J ends, which lost 10 bases and 1 base, there was a span of 9 bases. CDR1 is KGHDR and CDR2 is SFDVKD in the germline V gene. This CDR3 spans 12 amino acids. CDR3: CATQGWNTEAFF. The CDR3 DNA sequence: TGTGCCACTCAGGGCTGGAACACTGAAGCTTTCTTT.

This clone appeared a few times. This sequence joins TRBV20-1 and TRBJ2-1; the match to TRBD1 covers 10 bases. CDR3 length: 17 amino acids. Looked up from germline, CDR1 is DFQATT and CDR2 is SNEGSKA (reference sequence). J was trimmed by 6 bases and V by 2 bases; bases with no gene match: 13. The chain's CDR3 is CSARSQIGTGAFNEQFF. Written as DNA, the CDR3 is TGCAGTGCTAGAAGTCAAATTGGGACAGGGGCATTCAATGAGCAGTTCTTC.

This clone was recorded a few times. The chain recombines TRBV6-1 with TRBJ2-7; 10 positions agree with TRBD1. The V segment lost 3 bases and the J segment 3 bases; nucleotides outside the gene matches: 2. This CDR3 is 14 amino acids long. Looked up from germline, CDR1 is MNHNS and CDR2 is SASEGT. The CDR3 loop reads CASSDGTGDYEQYF. As DNA, the CDR3 is TGTGCCAGCAGTGACGGGACAGGGGACTACGAGCAGTACTTC.

The V and J genes are TRBV28 and TRBJ1-2; 9 bases are shared with TRBD1. Trimming at V came to 5 bases and at J to 5 bases, leaving 9 bases not matched to a gene. The length of the CDR3 is 15 residues. Germline V lookup: CDR1 MDHEN, CDR2 SYDVKM. CDR3 nucleotide sequence: TGTGCCAGCAGTCTCAGGACAGGGGAATATTATGGCTACACCTTC. Translated, it gives CASSLRTGEYYGYTF.

V gene TRBV2 combines with J gene TRBJ1-5; possible D gene TRBD1, 6 bases. The CDR3 has 16 residues. V was trimmed by 5 bases and J by 4 bases, leaving 18 bases between them. Germline CDR1 is SNHLY and CDR2 is FYNNEI. The CDR3 is CASSPKGDRRNQPQHF. Here the CDR3 DNA reads TGTGCCAGCAGTCCAAAGGGTGACAGGAGAAATCAGCCCCAGCATTTT.

A remark on this clone: Just one base apart from a much larger clone, this may be a read error. The chain couples TRBV7-2 to TRBJ1-2; TRBD1 matches 12 bases. Looked up from germline, CDR1 is SGHTA and CDR2 is FQGNSA. The CDR3 sequence is 17 residues long. Written as DNA, the CDR3 is TGTGCCAGCAGCCTATCGACCGGGACAGGGGGCGGCTATGGCTACGCCTTC. Translation gives CASSLSTGTGGGYGYAF.

The chain links TRBV20-1 to TRBJ2-1, with TRBD2 matching 10 bases. V lost 5 bases and J lost 6; bases outside the gene matches: 7. CDR1 is DFQATT, CDR2 SNEGSKA, per germline (reference sequence). The CDR3 runs to 14 residues. CDR3 in DNA: TGCAGTGCTGGGGGGCTAGCGGGAGTCAATGAGCAGTTCTTC. Translating gives CSAGGLAGVNEQFF.

The V call is TRBV20-1, the J call TRBJ2-7; 9 bases align to TRBD2. Germline trimming cut 7 bases from V and 5 bases from J; bases unmatched to any gene: 9. The CDR3 totals 13 residues. Germline V gene data show CDR1 as DFQATT and CDR2 as SNEGSKA (reference sequence). CDR3 region: CSVIGGRDNEQYF. In DNA, the CDR3 is TGCAGTGTAATCGGCGGGAGGGATAACGAGCAGTACTTC.

This clone ranks as medium-sized. The chain links TRBV5-1 to TRBJ2-3, with 7 bases matching TRBD1. The V gene's germline CDR1 is SGHRS and CDR2 YFSETQ. The trim removed 0 bases at V and 0 bases at J, leaving 10 bases unmatched. CDR3 length equals 18 residues. The CDR3 DNA is TGCGCCAGCAGCTTGGATCCTCGGTCAGGGGGTAGCACAGATACGCAGTATTTT. Translation: CASSLDPRSGGSTDTQYF.

The chain employs TRBV11-1 and TRBJ2-2; D is tentatively TRBD1 or TRBD2 (5 bases each). CDR3 size: 15 residues. CDR1 is SGHAT, CDR2 FQDESV, per germline (reference sequence). V was shortened by 4 bases and J by 10 bases, with 19 bases between the two germline ends. In DNA form, the CDR3 reads TGTGCCAGCAGCTCCGGAACGGGGACGTTGGCGGAGCTGTTTTTT. It codes for CASSSGTGTLAELFF.

Remarks on this clone: Other DNA sequences in this specimen translate into the identical CDR3. This chain links TRBV20-1 with TRBJ2-7; TRBD2 matches 11 bases. V shed 5 bases and J 7 bases; nucleotides not matched to a gene: 16. The CDR3 consists of 16 residues. Germline CDR1 reads DFQATT; CDR2 reads SNEGSKA (reference sequence). Here the CDR3 reads CSAPGSGLAGGLEQYF. The CDR3 DNA sequence: TGCAGTGCTCCCGGTAGCGGTCTAGCGGGAGGTCTTGAGCAGTACTTC.

J is TRBJ1-2 and V is TRBV4-2, with D uncertain. The CDR3 runs 16 residues. Trimming cost V 0 bases and J 7 bases, with 18 bases left between them. Per germline, CDR1 LGHNA and CDR2 YNFKEQ. The CDR3: CASSQDLGQRSGGYTF. CDR3 in DNA: TGTGCCAGCAGCCAAGATCTAGGTCAGCGTTCGGGTGGCTACACCTTC.

This chain connects TRBV11-1 to TRBJ1-2, with D perhaps matching TRBD1 (5 bases). V lost 4 bases and J lost 4, with 19 bases in between. Germline CDR1 SGHAT, CDR2 FQDESV (reference sequence). This CDR3 has 16 amino acids. CDR3: CASSSTSVDRLYGYTF. The CDR3 DNA is TGTGCCAGCAGCTCAACCTCCGTCGACAGACTCTATGGCTACACCTTC.

The chain joins TRBV28 to TRBJ1-2; 9 bases align to TRBD1. The J segment lost 3 bases and the V segment lost 7 bases, leaving 15 bases of the junction unmatched. This CDR3 comprises 17 residues. CDR1 MDHEN and CDR2 SYDVKM come from the germline V gene. CDR3 in amino acids: CASTPMTGTGNDYGYTF. For the CDR3, the DNA is TGTGCCAGCACCCCGATGACCGGGACAGGGAATGACTATGGCTACACCTTC.

The CDR3 nucleotides read TGTGCCAGCAGTGAAAATTTCGGGTCCACCGGGGAGCTGTTTTTT. As protein: CASSENFGSTGELFF. The J gene is TRBJ2-2, the V gene TRBV6-1; no reliable D call. CDR1 and CDR2 from the germline V gene are MNHNS and SASEGT. The ends were cut back, 2 bases at V and 4 bases at J, with 11 bases in the middle. The CDR3 has 15 amino acids.

The chain links TRBV2 to TRBJ2-1; 8 bases map to TRBD1. The V gene's germline CDR1 is SNHLY and CDR2 FYNNEI. With V trimmed by 8 bases and J by 7 bases, 10 bases remained unmatched. The length of the CDR3 is 14 residues. The CDR3 protein is CASGLRTGRNEQFF. The CDR3 nucleotides read TGTGCCAGCGGCCTTAGGACAGGGAGGAATGAGCAGTTCTTC.

The V call is TRBV20-1, the J call TRBJ2-1; D remains ambiguous. The V gene lost 4 bases and the J gene lost 12 bases, with 19 bases spanning the gap. The CDR3 extends over 13 amino acids. Germline V CDR1 and CDR2: DFQATT, SNEGSKA (reference sequence). The CDR3 is CSATGPSGMRQFF. The CDR3 region has the DNA TGCAGTGCTACTGGACCTAGTGGAATGCGGCAGTTCTTC.

This clone is a singleton in its sample. This chain connects TRBV11-3 to TRBJ2-1; unclear D gene. CDR1 and CDR2 (germline): SGHNT, YENEEA. Trimming stripped 1 base from V and 4 bases from J, with 11 bases between. CDR3 length equals 15 residues. Written as DNA, the CDR3 is TGTGCCAGCAGCTTAGGTCCCAGCAGATACAATGAGCAGTTCTTC. Residues: CASSLGPSRYNEQFF.

This clone is categorized as large. The rearrangement joins TRBV27 to TRBJ2-7; D uncertain. This CDR3 region has 13 residues. Germline lookup yields CDR1 MNHEY and CDR2 SMNVEV (reference sequence). V was shortened by 2 bases and J by 7 bases, with 12 bases between the two germline ends. This CDR3 is CASSLVSASEQYF. CDR3 DNA sequence: TGTGCCAGCAGTTTAGTTTCAGCCTCTGAGCAGTACTTC.

J is TRBJ2-7 and V is TRBV7-2; D is uncertain. Germline CDR1 SGHTA, CDR2 FQGNSA. The CDR3 is 15 residues long. With 0 bases removed from V and 5 bases from J, the gap between germline ends came to 14 bases. CDR3 sequence: CASSLAGYQTHEQYF. The DNA for the CDR3 is TGTGCCAGCAGCTTAGCAGGCTATCAGACGCACGAGCAGTACTTC.

Only one count was recorded for this clone. V gene TRBV18 combines with J gene TRBJ1-2; D unclear. Germline V gene data show CDR1 as KGHSH and CDR2 as LQKENI. Trimming shortened V by 3 bases and J by 8 bases, and 13 bases separated the two germline ends. The CDR3 contains 13 residues. The DNA for the CDR3 is TGTGCCAGCTCACCGCCGGGAAGGTACGGCTACACCTTC. Encoded protein: CASSPPGRYGYTF.

The chain links TRBV10-3 to TRBJ2-5; 9 positions agree with TRBD1. The CDR3 runs to 14 residues. Germline V lookup: CDR1 ENHRY, CDR2 SYGVKD. Trimming removed 3 bases from V and 5 bases from J; junction bases left unmatched: 4. The CDR3 loop is CAISDSTGGETQYF. The CDR3 DNA reads TGTGCCATCAGTGACTCGACAGGGGGGGAGACCCAGTACTTC.

Regarding this clone: At one end, the junction sequence differs from germline, possibly due to a read error. The CDR3 region is CATSTRQGTEAFF. For the CDR3, the DNA is TGTGCCACCAGCACGCGACAGGGCACTGAAGCTTTCTTT. The chain employs TRBV16 and TRBJ1-1; TRBD1 agrees at 7 bases. CDR3 length: 13 residues. Germline lookup yields CDR1 KGHSY and CDR2 FQNENV.

The chain combines TRBV3-1 with TRBJ2-3, with 11 positions matching TRBD2. In germline, CDR1 is LGHDT, CDR2 YNNKEL (reference sequence). V was pared by 3 bases and J by 6 bases, with 5 bases of the junction left unmatched. The CDR3 spans 15 residues. Here the CDR3 reads CASSQLAGGADTQYF. As DNA, the CDR3 is TGTGCCAGCAGCCAGTTAGCGGGAGGGGCGGATACGCAGTATTTT.